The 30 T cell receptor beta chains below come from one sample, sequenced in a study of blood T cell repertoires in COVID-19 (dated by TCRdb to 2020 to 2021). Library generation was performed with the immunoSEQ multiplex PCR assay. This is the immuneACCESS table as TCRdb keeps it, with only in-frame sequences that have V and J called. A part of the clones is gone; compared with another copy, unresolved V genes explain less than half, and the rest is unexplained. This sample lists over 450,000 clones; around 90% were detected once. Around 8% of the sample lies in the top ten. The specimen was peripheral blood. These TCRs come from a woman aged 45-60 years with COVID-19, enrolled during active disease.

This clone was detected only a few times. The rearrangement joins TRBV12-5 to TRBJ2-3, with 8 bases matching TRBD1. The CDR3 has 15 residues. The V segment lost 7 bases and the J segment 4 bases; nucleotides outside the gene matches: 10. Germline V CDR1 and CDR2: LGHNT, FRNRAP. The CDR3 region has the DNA TGTGCTAGTGCCCTATTCGGACAGGGCTCAGATACGCAGTATTTT. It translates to CASALFGQGSDTQYF. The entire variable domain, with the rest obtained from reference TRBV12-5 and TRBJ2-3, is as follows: DARVTQTPRHKVTEMGQEVTMRCQPILGHNTVFWYRQTMMQGLELLAYFRNRAPLDDSGMPKDRFSAEMPDATLATLKIQPSEPRDSAVYFCASALFGQGSDTQYFGPGTRLTVL.

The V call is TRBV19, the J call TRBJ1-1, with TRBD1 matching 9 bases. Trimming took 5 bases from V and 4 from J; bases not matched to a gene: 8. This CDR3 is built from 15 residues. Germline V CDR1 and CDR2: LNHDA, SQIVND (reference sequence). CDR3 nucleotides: TGTGCCAGTAGTCCCCACAGGGGGCGGGGCACTGAAGCTTTCTTT. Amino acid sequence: CASSPHRGRGTEAFF.

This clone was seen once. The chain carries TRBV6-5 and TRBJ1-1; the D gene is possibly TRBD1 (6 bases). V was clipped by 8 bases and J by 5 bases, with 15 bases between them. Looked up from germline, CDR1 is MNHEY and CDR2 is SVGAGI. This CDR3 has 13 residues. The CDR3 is CASGGLRATEAFF. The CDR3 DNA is TGTGCCAGCGGGGGCCTAAGGGCGACTGAAGCTTTCTTT.

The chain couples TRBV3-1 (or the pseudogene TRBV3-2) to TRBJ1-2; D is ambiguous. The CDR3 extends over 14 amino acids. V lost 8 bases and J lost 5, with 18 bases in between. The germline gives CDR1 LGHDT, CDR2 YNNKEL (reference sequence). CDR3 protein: CASGNNRGAYGYTF. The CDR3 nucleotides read TGTGCCAGCGGTAATAATCGGGGTGCTTATGGCTACACCTTC.

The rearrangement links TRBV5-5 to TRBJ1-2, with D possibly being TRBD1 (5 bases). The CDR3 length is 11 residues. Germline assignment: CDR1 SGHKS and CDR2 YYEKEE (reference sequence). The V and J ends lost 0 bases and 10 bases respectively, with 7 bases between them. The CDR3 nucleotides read TGTGCCAGCAGCTTGGACAGGAACTACACCTTC. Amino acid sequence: CASSLDRNYTF.

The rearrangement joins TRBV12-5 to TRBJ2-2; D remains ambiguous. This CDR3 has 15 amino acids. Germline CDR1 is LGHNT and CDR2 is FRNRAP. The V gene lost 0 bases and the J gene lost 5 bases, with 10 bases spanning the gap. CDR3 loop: CASGLVLWRTGELFF. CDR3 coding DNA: TGTGCTAGTGGTTTGGTACTATGGAGAACCGGGGAGCTGTTTTTT.

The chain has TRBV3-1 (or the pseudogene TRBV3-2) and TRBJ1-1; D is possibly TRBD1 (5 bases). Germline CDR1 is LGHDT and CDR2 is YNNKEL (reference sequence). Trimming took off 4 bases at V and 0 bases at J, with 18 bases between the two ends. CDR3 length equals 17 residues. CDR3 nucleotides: TGTGCCAGCAGCCCCGGGACCGGGGGGTTAATGAACACTGAAGCTTTCTTT. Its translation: CASSPGTGGLMNTEAFF.

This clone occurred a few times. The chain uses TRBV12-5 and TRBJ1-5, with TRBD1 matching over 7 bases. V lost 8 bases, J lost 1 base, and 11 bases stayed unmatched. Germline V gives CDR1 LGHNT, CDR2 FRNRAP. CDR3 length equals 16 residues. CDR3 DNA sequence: TGTGCTAGTAGGGATTACAGGGGTGGGAGCAATCAGCCCCAGCATTTT. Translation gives CASRDYRGGSNQPQHF.

In nucleotides, the CDR3 is TGTGCCAGCAGCCCCGGACTTAGCACAGATACGCAGTATTTT. It encodes CASSPGLSTDTQYF. V is TRBV7-3 and J is TRBJ2-3, with D possibly being TRBD2 (5 bases). Trimming removed 5 bases at V and 0 bases at J, with 9 bases between. CDR3 length equals 14 residues. Germline V gene sequence: CDR1 SGHTA, CDR2 FQGTGA.

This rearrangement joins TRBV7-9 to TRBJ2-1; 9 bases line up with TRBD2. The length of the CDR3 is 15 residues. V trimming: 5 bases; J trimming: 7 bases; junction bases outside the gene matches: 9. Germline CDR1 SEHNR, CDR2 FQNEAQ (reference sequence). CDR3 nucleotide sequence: TGTGCCAGCAGCGCAGCGGGGGGCCTAAAAAATGAGCAGTTCTTC. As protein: CASSAAGGLKNEQFF.

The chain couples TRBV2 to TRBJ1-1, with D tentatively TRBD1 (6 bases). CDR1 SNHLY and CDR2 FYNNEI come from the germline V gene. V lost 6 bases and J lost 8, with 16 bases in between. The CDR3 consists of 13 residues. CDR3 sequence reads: CASSRVGTLEAFF. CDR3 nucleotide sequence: TGTGCCAGCAGCCGAGTAGGGACACTAGAAGCTTTCTTT.

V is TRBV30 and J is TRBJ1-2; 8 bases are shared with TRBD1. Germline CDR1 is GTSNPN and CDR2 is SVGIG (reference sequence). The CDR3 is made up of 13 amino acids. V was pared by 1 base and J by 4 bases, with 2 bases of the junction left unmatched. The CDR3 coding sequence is TGTGCCTGGAGTGCGGACAGGGTCTATGGCTACACCTTC. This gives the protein CAWSADRVYGYTF.

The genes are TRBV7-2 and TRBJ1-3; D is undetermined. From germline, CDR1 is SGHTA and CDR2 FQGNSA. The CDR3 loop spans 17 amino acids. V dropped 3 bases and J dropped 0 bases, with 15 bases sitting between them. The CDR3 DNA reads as TGTGCCAGCAGCTTCGAAGTAACAGCAGTCTCTGGAAACACCATATATTTT. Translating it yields CASSFEVTAVSGNTIYF.

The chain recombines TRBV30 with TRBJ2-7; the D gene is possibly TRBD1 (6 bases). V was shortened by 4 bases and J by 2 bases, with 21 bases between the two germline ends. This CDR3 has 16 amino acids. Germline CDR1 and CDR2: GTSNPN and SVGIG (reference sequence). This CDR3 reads CAWTPIAWQGPYEQYF. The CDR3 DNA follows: TGTGCCTGGACTCCGATTGCCTGGCAGGGGCCCTACGAGCAGTACTTC.

In nucleotides, the CDR3 is TGCGCCAGCAGCCCTTCCGACACAGGGTTGGGTCAGCCCCAGCATTTT. Amino acid sequence: CASSPSDTGLGQPQHF. The J gene is TRBJ1-5, the V gene TRBV4-1; TRBD1 might be the D (6 bases). V lost 4 bases and J lost 6, with 19 bases in between. CDR1 and CDR2 (germline): MGHRA, YSYEKL. The CDR3 length is 16 residues.

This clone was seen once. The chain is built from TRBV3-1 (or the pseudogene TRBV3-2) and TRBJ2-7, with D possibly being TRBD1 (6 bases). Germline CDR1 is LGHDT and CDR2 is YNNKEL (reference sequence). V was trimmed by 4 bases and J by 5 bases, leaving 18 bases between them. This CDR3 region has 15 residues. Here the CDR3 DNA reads TGTGCCAGCAGCCTGAACCGGGACATATTGGACGAGCAGTACTTC. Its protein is CASSLNRDILDEQYF.

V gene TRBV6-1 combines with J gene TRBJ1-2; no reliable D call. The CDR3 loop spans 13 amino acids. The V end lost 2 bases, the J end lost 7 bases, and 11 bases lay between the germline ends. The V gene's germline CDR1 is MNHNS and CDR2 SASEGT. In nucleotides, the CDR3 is TGTGCCAGCAGTGAATCTAGAGGTATTGGCTACACCTTC. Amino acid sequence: CASSESRGIGYTF.

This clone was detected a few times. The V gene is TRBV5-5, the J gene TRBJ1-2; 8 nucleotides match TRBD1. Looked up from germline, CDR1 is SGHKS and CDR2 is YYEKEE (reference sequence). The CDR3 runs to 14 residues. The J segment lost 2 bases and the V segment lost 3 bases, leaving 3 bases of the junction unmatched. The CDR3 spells CASSSGTGNYGYTF. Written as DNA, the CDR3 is TGTGCCAGCAGCTCGGGGACAGGCAACTATGGCTACACCTTC.

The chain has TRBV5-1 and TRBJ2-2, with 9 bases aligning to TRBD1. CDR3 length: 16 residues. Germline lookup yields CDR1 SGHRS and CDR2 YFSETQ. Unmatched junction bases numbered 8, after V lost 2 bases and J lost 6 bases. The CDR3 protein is CASSFRDREGSGELFF. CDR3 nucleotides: TGCGCCAGCAGCTTCCGGGACAGGGAAGGTTCCGGGGAGCTGTTTTTT.

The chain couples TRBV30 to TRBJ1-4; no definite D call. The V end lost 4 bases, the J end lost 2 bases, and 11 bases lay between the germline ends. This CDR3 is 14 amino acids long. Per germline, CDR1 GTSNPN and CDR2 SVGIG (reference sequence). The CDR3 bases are TGTGCCTGGACTAGAGGACTTACTAATGAAAAACTGTTTTTT. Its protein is CAWTRGLTNEKLFF.

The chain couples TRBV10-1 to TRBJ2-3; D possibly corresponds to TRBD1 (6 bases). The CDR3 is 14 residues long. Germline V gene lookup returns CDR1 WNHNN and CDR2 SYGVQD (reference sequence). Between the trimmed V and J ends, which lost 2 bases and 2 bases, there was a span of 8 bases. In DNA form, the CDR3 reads TGCGCCAGCAGTGAGGACAGGACCACAGATACGCAGTATTTT. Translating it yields CASSEDRTTDTQYF.

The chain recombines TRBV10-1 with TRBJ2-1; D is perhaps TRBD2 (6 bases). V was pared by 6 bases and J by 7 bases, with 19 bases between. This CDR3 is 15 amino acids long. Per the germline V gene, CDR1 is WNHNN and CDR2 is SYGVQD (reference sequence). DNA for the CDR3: TGCGCCAGCAGCGATGGAGGGGACGGTAAAAATGAGCAGTTCTTC. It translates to CASSDGGDGKNEQFF.

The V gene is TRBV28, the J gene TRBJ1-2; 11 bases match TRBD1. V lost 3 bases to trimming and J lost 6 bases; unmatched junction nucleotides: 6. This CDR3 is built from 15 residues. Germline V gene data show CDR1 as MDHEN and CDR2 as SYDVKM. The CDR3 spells CASSLDRGRGDGYTF. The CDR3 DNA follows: TGTGCCAGCAGTTTGGACAGGGGGCGTGGGGATGGCTACACCTTC.

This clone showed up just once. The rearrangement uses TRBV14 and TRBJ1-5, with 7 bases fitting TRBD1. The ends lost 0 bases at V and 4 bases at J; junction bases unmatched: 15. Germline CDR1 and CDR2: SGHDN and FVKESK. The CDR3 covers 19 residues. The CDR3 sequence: CASSQERNRGNGWNQPQHF. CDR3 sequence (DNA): TGTGCCAGCAGCCAAGAAAGAAACAGGGGTAATGGTTGGAATCAGCCCCAGCATTTT.

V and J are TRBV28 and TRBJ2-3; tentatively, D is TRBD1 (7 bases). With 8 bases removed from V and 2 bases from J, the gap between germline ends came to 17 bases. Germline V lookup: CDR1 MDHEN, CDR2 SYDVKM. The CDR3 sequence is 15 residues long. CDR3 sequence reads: CASAGQRPTTDTQYF. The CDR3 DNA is TGTGCCAGCGCGGGACAGCGACCTACCACAGATACGCAGTATTTT.

The CDR3 DNA follows: TGTGCCAGCACCTCTCCGGGACAGGGGAATGAAAAACTGTTTTTT. Translating gives CASTSPGQGNEKLFF. The chain links TRBV27 to TRBJ1-4; 10 positions match TRBD1. Germline V gives CDR1 MNHEY, CDR2 SMNVEV (reference sequence). V shed 7 bases, J shed 5 bases, and the junction held 7 bases outside the gene matches. The CDR3 is 15 amino acids.

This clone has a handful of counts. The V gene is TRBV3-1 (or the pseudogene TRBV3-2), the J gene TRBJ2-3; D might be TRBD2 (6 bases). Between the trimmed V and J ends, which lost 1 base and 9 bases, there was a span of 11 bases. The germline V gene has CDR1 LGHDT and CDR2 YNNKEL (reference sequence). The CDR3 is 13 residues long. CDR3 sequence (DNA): TGTGCCAGCAGCCAAGGGTCGGAGGGGACGCAGTATTTT. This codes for CASSQGSEGTQYF.

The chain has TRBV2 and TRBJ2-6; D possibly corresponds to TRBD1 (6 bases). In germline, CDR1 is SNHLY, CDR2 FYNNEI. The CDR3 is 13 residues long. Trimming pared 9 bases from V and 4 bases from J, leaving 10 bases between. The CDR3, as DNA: TGTGCCAGAAGGGGGTCCGGGGCCAACGTCCTGACTTTC. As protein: CARRGSGANVLTF.

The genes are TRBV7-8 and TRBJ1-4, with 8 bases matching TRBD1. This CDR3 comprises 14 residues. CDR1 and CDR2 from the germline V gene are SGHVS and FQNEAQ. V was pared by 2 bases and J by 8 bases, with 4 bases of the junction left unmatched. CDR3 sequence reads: CASSLYRGKEKLFF. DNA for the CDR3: TGTGCCAGCAGCTTATACAGGGGGAAAGAAAAACTGTTTTTT.

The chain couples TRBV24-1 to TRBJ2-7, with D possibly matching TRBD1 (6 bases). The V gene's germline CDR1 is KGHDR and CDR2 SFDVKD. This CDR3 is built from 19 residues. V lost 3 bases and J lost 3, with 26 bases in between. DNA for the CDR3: TGTGCCACCAGTGATGGAATCCGGGACACCTCACCCTGTTTCTACGAGCAGTACTTC. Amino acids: CATSDGIRDTSPCFYEQYF.